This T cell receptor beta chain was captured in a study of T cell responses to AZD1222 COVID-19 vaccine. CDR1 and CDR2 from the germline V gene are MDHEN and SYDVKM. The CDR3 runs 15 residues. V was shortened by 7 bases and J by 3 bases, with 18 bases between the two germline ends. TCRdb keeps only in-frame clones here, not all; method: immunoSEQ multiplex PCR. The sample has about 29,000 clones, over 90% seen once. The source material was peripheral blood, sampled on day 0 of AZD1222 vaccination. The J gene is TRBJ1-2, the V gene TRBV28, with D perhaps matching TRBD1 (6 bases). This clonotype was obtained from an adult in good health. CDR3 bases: TGTGCCAGCACCGACCCCAGGGGCTCGGACTATGGCTACACCTTC. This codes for CASTDPRGSDYGYTF.